This T cell receptor beta chain was documented in a study of blood T cell repertoires in COVID-19. Study context: The United States, Italy and Spain supplied acute and convalescent COVID-19 samples. Sample material is recorded as cDNA or gDNA derived from T cells, B-cell-depleted T cells, or PBMCs.

Exposed enrollees had met someone with a PCR-confirmed or clinician-diagnosed COVID-19 case at some point within the 2 weeks before study entry. Produced via immunoSEQ multiplex PCR; TCRdb's table is partial and in-frame only. The sample includes about 180,000 clones, approximately 80% of them seen just once. The CDR3 has 14 residues. Germline CDR1 is SGHVS and CDR2 is FQNEAQ. Trimming removed 1 base at V and 7 bases at J, with 10 bases between. The chain employs TRBV7-8 and TRBJ2-2; D call uncertain. This sequence originates from a man aged 60 to 75 who had been exposed to COVID-19. Sequences were obtained from PBMCs or T cells enriched from blood (not recorded which). The CDR3 DNA reads as TGTGCCAGCAGCTTAGACCGGAGCCACGGGGAGCTGTTTTTT. Its translation is CASSLDRSHGELFF.